The clone carrying this TCR beta chain was found a few times. The data stem from a study of T-cell memory formation after mild COVID-19. In TCRdb, the 5' RACE reads were re-called with MiXCR into one record per CDR3 protein. This table has around 300,000 distinct CDR3 sequences, approximately 18% appearing once. The CDR3 length is 15 residues. V lost 1 base, J lost 4 bases, and 10 bases lay in between. Germline CDR1 is SEHNR and CDR2 is FQNEAQ (reference sequence). The chain joins TRBV7-9 to TRBJ1-4; D ambiguous. Material for sequencing was PBMCs or a T cell subset sorted from them (not recorded which). The TCR comes from a young man who had mild COVID-19 (a few samples of this study predate the infection). Cell type and time point are not known. The CDR3 DNA reads TGTGCCAGCAGCTTAGGATCACGGTTTAATGAAAAACTGTTTTTT. Translated, it gives CASSLGSRFNEKLFF.